Following are 20 T cell receptor beta chains from one sample sequenced in a study of immune heterogeneity within non-small cell lung tumors. The TCR beta CDR3 region was amplified by multiplex PCR employing 32 V and 13 J primers. One entry per CDR3 protein results from TCRdb running MiXCR on the multiplex PCR reads. The repertoire holds about 5,700 distinct CDR3 sequences, with around a fifth as singletons. The template consisted of bulk tumor genomic DNA, with 600 ng used per sample. Biopsy collection occurred during surgery, with several far-apart biopsies per primary tumor. The study cohort was described as untreated, and its members had newly diagnosed non-small cell lung cancer. They went on to have curative surgery. Sequencing input: lung tumor tissue. Receptors originate from an older woman with non-small cell lung cancer.

This clonotype was observed a few times. One base away lies a much larger clone, so this may be a sequencing read error. V usage is TRBV30 and J usage is TRBJ1-2; a weak D match, TRBD1 (6 bases). CDR3 length: 15 residues. The V end lost 7 bases, the J end lost 2 bases, and 20 bases lay between the germline ends. The V gene's germline CDR1 is GTSNPN and CDR2 SVGIG (reference sequence). The CDR3 DNA reads TGTGCCTCTAACAGGGAGGGAGGTTACAACTATGGCTACACCTTC. This sequence encodes CASNREGGYNYGYTF.

This clonotype is labeled medium-sized. This chain uses TRBV6-5 with TRBJ1-3; D is possibly TRBD1 (6 bases). This CDR3 is 16 amino acids long. The germline V gene has CDR1 MNHEY and CDR2 SVGAGI. The germline V and J ends were trimmed by 2 bases and 4 bases, with 15 bases remaining between them. The CDR3 protein is CASSYRSRTAGNTIYF. In nucleotides, the CDR3 is TGTGCCAGCAGTTACCGCTCTAGGACAGCCGGAAACACCATATATTTT.

Sample share makes this clonotype medium-sized (0.01 to 0.1%). The J gene is TRBJ2-7, the V gene TRBV24-1, with 11 positions matching TRBD2. The CDR3 totals 16 residues. CDR1 and CDR2 (germline): KGHDR, SFDVKD. Trimming took 2 bases from V and 2 from J; bases not matched to a gene: 4. The CDR3 DNA reads TGTGCCACCAGTGATTCGGCTAGCGGGGGGACCTACGAGCAGTACTTC. It specifies CATSDSASGGTYEQYF.

This clonotype was seen more than once but under ten times. This chain uses TRBV12-3 or TRBV12-4 with TRBJ2-1; 12 nucleotides line up with TRBD2. The CDR3 length is 18 residues. Trimming cost V 5 bases and J 4 bases; bases outside gene matches: 12. This chain's CDR3 is CASSPTHLAGGGYNEQFF. CDR3 nucleotides: TGTGCCAGCAGTCCCACTCACCTAGCGGGAGGGGGTTACAATGAGCAGTTCTTC.

In this sample, this clonotype turned up a few times. One base away lies a much larger clone, so this may be a sequencing read error. The chain employs TRBV19 and TRBJ1-1; 9 nucleotides agree with TRBD1. The CDR3 sequence is 15 residues long. Germline CDR1 and CDR2: LNHDA and SQIVND (reference sequence). The chain's CDR3 is CASSNRGQGNTQAFF. DNA for the CDR3: TGTGCCAGTAGTAACAGGGGGCAGGGGAACACTCAAGCTTTCTTT.

By share of the sample, this clonotype is medium-sized (0.01 to 0.1%). The chain recombines TRBV20-1 with TRBJ1-5, with a weak D call TRBD1 (6 bases). Trimming cost V 5 bases and J 6 bases, with 11 bases left between them. The germline gives CDR1 DFQATT, CDR2 SNEGSKA (reference sequence). This CDR3 spans 12 amino acids. The CDR3 region has the DNA TGCAGTGCTCCGGGGGGCGGTCAGCCCCAGCATTTT. It translates to CSAPGGGQPQHF.

This chain links TRBV5-4 with TRBJ2-5; D not resolved. The CDR3 contains 12 residues. Germline V CDR1 and CDR2: SGHNT, YYREEE (reference sequence). Deletions cut 4 bases from V and 1 base from J, with 5 bases between. CDR3 sequence: CASSPPQETQYF. The CDR3 coding sequence is TGTGCCAGCAGCCCACCCCAAGAGACCCAGTACTTC.

Regarding this clonotype: This sequence may be a read error, since a much larger clone differs from it by one base. The genes are TRBV14 and TRBJ2-3, with 9 positions matching TRBD1. The CDR3 loop spans 15 amino acids. V lost 1 base, J lost 4 bases, and 3 bases stayed unmatched. Germline CDR1 is SGHDN and CDR2 is FVKESK. This CDR3 is CASSQVGTGSDTQYF. The CDR3, as DNA: TGTGCCAGCAGCCAAGTCGGGACAGGGTCAGATACGCAGTATTTT.

This clonotype ranks as medium-sized. The genes are TRBV19 and TRBJ1-1; no clear D. This CDR3 is built from 13 residues. Trimming took 6 bases from V and 0 from J, leaving 8 bases between them. Germline V gene sequence: CDR1 LNHDA, CDR2 SQIVND (reference sequence). The CDR3 protein is CASRQTVNTEAFF. The CDR3 DNA sequence: TGTGCCAGTAGGCAGACGGTGAACACTGAAGCTTTCTTT.

The chain is built from TRBV4-2 and TRBJ2-1; D is possibly TRBD2 (5 bases). From germline, CDR1 is LGHNA and CDR2 YNFKEQ. CDR3 length: 17 amino acids. Trimming pared 0 bases from V and 0 bases from J, leaving 12 bases between. CDR3 amino acids: CASSQEGSASSYNEQFF. The CDR3, as DNA: TGTGCCAGCAGCCAAGAGGGGAGCGCAAGCTCCTACAATGAGCAGTTCTTC.

By share, this clonotype counts as medium-sized. This chain's CDR3 is CSANQGAMGNQPQHF. The CDR3 DNA reads TGCAGTGCTAATCAGGGGGCGATGGGCAATCAGCCCCAGCATTTT. The gene calls are TRBV20-1 and TRBJ1-5; 8 bases line up with TRBD1. Losses at the gene ends were 4 bases for V and 2 bases for J; bases not matched to a gene: 7. Germline V lookup: CDR1 DFQATT, CDR2 SNEGSKA (reference sequence). There are 15 residues in the CDR3.

Details on this clonotype: At one of its ends the junction is not consistent with the germline gene, which may arise from a read error. The chain uses TRBV6-5 and TRBJ2-7, with a tentative D call TRBD2 (5 bases). This CDR3 spans 15 amino acids. Germline-derived CDR1 and CDR2 are MNHEY and SVGAGI. For the CDR3, the DNA is TGTGCCAGCAGTTCAGAGGGAAAAACTTCCTACGAGCACTACTTC. This sequence encodes CASSSEGKTSYEHYF.

This clonotype is labeled medium-sized. The rearrangement joins TRBV12-3 or TRBV12-4 to TRBJ2-6; D is unresolved. The CDR3 spans 18 residues. V was shortened by 2 bases and J by 1 base, with 15 bases between the two germline ends. CDR3 DNA: TGTGCCAGCAGTTTAATCGCGGTGATTTGGTCTGGGGCCAACGTCCTGACTTTC. Translation: CASSLIAVIWSGANVLTF.

To note about this clonotype: Given a much more abundant clone one base away, this may be a read error. This chain joins TRBV6-2 or TRBV6-3 and TRBJ1-1, with unresolved D. There are 13 residues in the CDR3. Germline assignment: CDR1 MNHEY and CDR2 SVGEGT. This chain's CDR3 is CASSYIRNTESFF. The CDR3 DNA is TGTGCCAGCAGTTACATCAGGAACACTGAATCTTTCTTT.

This clonotype is labeled medium-sized. V gene TRBV6-6 combines with J gene TRBJ1-2; no definite D call. The germline V gene has CDR1 MNHNY and CDR2 SVGAGI (reference sequence). V lost 2 bases and J 2 bases, leaving 12 bases between the germline ends. The CDR3 is made up of 15 amino acids. The CDR3 DNA follows: TGTGCCAGCAGTTACGGAGGACGCGAGAACTATGGCTACACCTTC. Its translation is CASSYGGRENYGYTF.

By sample fraction, this clonotype is medium-sized. This chain connects TRBV10-1 to TRBJ2-7; TRBD1 agrees at 10 bases. J gave up 5 bases and V 6 bases, and 1 base lay outside the gene matches. This CDR3 has 12 residues. The germline gives CDR1 WNHNN, CDR2 SYGVQD (reference sequence). CDR3 protein: CASRGTGDEQYF. DNA of the CDR3: TGCGCCAGCAGGGGGACAGGGGACGAGCAGTACTTC.

In its sample, this clonotype was seen a few times. This chain uses TRBV6-1 with TRBJ2-1, with TRBD2 identical over 9 bases. In germline, CDR1 is MNHNS, CDR2 SASEGT. The CDR3 length is 16 residues. Trimming removed 6 bases from V and 9 bases from J; junction bases left unmatched: 15. The CDR3 loop is CASSRVGGRGRIEQFF. The CDR3, as DNA: TGTGCCAGCAGCCGCGTTGGCGGGAGGGGGCGGATTGAGCAGTTCTTC.

This clonotype has a count of ten or more. The chain combines TRBV5-6 with TRBJ1-3; tentatively, D is TRBD1 (6 bases). The CDR3 spans 15 residues. Trimming took 3 bases from V and 0 from J, leaving 10 bases between them. Germline V lookup: CDR1 SGHDT, CDR2 YYEEEE. CDR3 sequence (DNA): TGTGCCAGCAGCTACGGGACACTCTCTGGAAACACCATATATTTT. It translates to CASSYGTLSGNTIYF.

By its share, this clonotype is medium-sized. The chain has TRBV19 and TRBJ1-5; maybe TRBD1 (5 bases). The CDR3 contains 14 residues. CDR1 LNHDA and CDR2 SQIVND come from the germline V gene (reference sequence). V was cut by 3 bases and J by 1 base, with 7 bases left in between. CDR3 in amino acids: CASSIGGSNQPQHF. CDR3 nucleotide sequence: TGTGCCAGTAGTATTGGGGGGAGCAATCAGCCCCAGCATTTT.

This chain joins TRBV30 and TRBJ1-1; a possible D gene is TRBD1 (6 bases). The CDR3 is 13 amino acids. With 5 bases removed from V and 4 bases from J, the gap between germline ends came to 14 bases. In germline, CDR1 is GTSNPN, CDR2 SVGIG (reference sequence). CDR3 in DNA: TGTGCCTGGTTTAGGACAGCGCTCACTGAAGCTTTCTTT. It codes for CAWFRTALTEAFF.